This TCR beta chain was identified in a study of monozygotic twins with inflammatory bowel disease. Study-wide points: IBD-affected twins scored below their healthy co-twins in TCRbeta diversity (inverse Simpson).

There are 14 residues in the CDR3. From germline, CDR1 is SGHRS and CDR2 YFSETQ. TCRdb reprocessed the 5' RACE reads and reports one entry per CDR3 protein, with no DNA. This sample's table reports more than 300,000 distinct CDR3 sequences. As to this clonotype: Its antigen is undetermined.

The receptor's source is a human donor with ulcerative colitis or Crohn's disease, or a healthy co-twin of an affected twin (not recorded which). The rearrangement uses TRBV5-1 and TRBJ1-2; TCRdb's D call, TRBD1, is unchecked because there is no DNA. The sequencing sample was made of blood. The CDR3 reads CASSLDRAGWGYTF.